Sequencing of this T cell receptor (beta chain) was carried out in a study of cytomegalovirus exposure and HLA in healthy donors. Broader study findings: CMV antigen specificity of a few CMV-associated chains was confirmed in vitro. Cytomegalovirus-associated status was assigned to 150 or so TCR beta chains.

Sequenced by immunoSEQ multiplex PCR; TCRdb stores in-frame clones only, minus some. The sample has approximately 260,000 clones; about 90% are singletons. As concerns this clone: Its specificity is unknown.

This CDR3 region has 13 residues. Germline CDR1 reads SGHNT; CDR2 reads YYREEE (reference sequence). Trimming shortened V by 10 bases and J by 8 bases, and 19 bases separated the two germline ends. Sequences were obtained from PBMCs. The chain is built from TRBV5-4 and TRBJ2-1; D perhaps matches TRBD2 (6 bases). The receptor was isolated from a woman aged 25 to 45 in good health and CMV-seropositive. The CDR3 bases are TGTGCCGTAGGGACTTCTATTATGTATGAGCAGTTCTTC. It specifies CAVGTSIMYEQFF.